The 31 T cell receptor beta chains below all came from one sample that was sequenced in a study of neurological immune-mediated disorders (dated by TCRdb to the late 2010s). Receptor libraries were prepared by 5' RACE. These reads were obtained on an Illumina HiSeq 2500. TCRdb passed the public sequencing reads through fastp at Q25 and MiXCR, retaining productive beta sequences. Each entry merges the rows of one CDR3 protein and shows their most common DNA and genes. Counted in this sample were tens of thousands of distinct CDR3 sequences; over 2% of them appeared once. The ten largest clones represent around 3% of the sample. Sequencing used PBMCs. The receptors were gathered from a man aged 45-65 years with multiple sclerosis.

In this sample, this clonotype turned up many times. The V call is TRBV9, the J call TRBJ2-1, with D perhaps TRBD1 or TRBD2 (5 bases each). Germline loops: CDR1 SGDLS, CDR2 YYNGEE. The CDR3 has 14 amino acids. Trimming cost V 7 bases and J 6 bases, with 17 bases left between them. For the CDR3, the DNA is TGTGCCAGCGGAGGTGGGGCCCCAACCAATGAGCAGTTCTTC. Encoded protein: CASGGGAPTNEQFF.

This clonotype was picked up many times. In DNA form, the CDR3 reads TGTGCCAGCAGCCCTGGACTAGCGGGGGGCGGAGAGACCCAGTACTTC. It specifies CASSPGLAGGGETQYF. This rearrangement joins TRBV7-7 to TRBJ2-5; 14 bases are shared with TRBD2. From germline, CDR1 is SSHAT and CDR2 FNYEAQ (reference sequence). V lost 5 bases, J lost 4 bases, and 6 bases stayed unmatched. The CDR3 is 16 amino acids. The variable domain in full, with the rest retrieved from reference TRBV7-7 and TRBJ2-5, is GAGVSQSPRYKVTKRGQDVTLRCDPISSHATLYWYQQALGQGPEFLTYFNYEAQPDKSGLPSDRFSAERPEGSISTLTIQRTEQRDSAMYRCASSPGLAGGGETQYFGPGTRLLVL.

This clonotype was recorded at least ten times. The chain carries TRBV12-3 or TRBV12-4 and TRBJ1-5; a weak D match, TRBD1 (6 bases). This CDR3 is 15 amino acids long. Trimming took off 5 bases at V and 5 bases at J, with 16 bases between the two ends. The CDR3 sequence: CASSVDSFGDQPQHF. The CDR3 DNA reads TGTGCCAGCAGTGTGGACAGCTTTGGAGATCAGCCCCAGCATTTT.

As regards this clonotype: A read error is possible here, since a much larger clone lies one base away. The rearrangement uses TRBV7-2 and TRBJ1-5, with a possible D match to TRBD1 (5 bases). The CDR3 is made up of 14 amino acids. Looked up from germline, CDR1 is SGHTA and CDR2 is FQGNSA. The CDR3 sequence is CASSIQDSSQPQHF. CDR3 nucleotide sequence: TGTGCCAGCAGCATACAGGATAGCAGTCAGCCCCAGCATTTT. Looking up the rest from reference TRBV7-2 and TRBJ1-5 gives the full variable domain: GAGVSQSPSNKVTEKGKDVELRCDPISGHTALYWYRQSLGQGLEFLIYFQGNSAPDKSGLPSDRFSAERTGGSVSTLTIQRTQQEDSAVYLCASSIQDSSQPQHFGDGTRLSIL.

This clonotype was observed many times. The chain links TRBV5-1 to TRBJ2-1, with no clear D. Per the germline V gene, CDR1 is SGHRS and CDR2 is YFSETQ. The CDR3 spans 13 residues. The V end lost 0 bases, the J end lost 8 bases, and 9 bases lay between the germline ends. The CDR3 spells CASSLGPIDEQFF. The CDR3 coding sequence is TGCGCCAGCAGCTTGGGCCCTATCGATGAGCAGTTCTTC.

This clonotype was recorded many times. The J gene is TRBJ1-5, the V gene TRBV6-5; D is possibly TRBD1 (6 bases). Deletions cut 5 bases from V and 0 bases from J, with 17 bases between. The germline gives CDR1 MNHEY, CDR2 SVGAGI. This CDR3 has 17 residues. The CDR3 DNA reads as TGTGCCAGCAGTACCCGCTTACAGGGTTATAGCAATCAGCCCCAGCATTTT. Its protein product is CASSTRLQGYSNQPQHF.

In DNA form, the CDR3 reads TGTGCCAGCTCACCACGGACGGTGCCAGGGGAGCTGTTTTTT. This sequence encodes CASSPRTVPGELFF. V usage is TRBV18 and J usage is TRBJ2-2; no firm D call. This CDR3 contains 14 residues. The V and J ends lost 1 base and 8 bases respectively, with 11 bases between them. Germline CDR1 and CDR2: KGHSH and LQKENI.

This clonotype has a count of ten or more. This chain connects TRBV5-4 to TRBJ2-5; D remains unclear. The CDR3 consists of 13 residues. Germline V CDR1 and CDR2: SGHNT, YYREEE (reference sequence). V dropped 0 bases and J dropped 0 bases, with 3 bases sitting between them. In nucleotides, the CDR3 is TGTGCCAGCAGCTTGGTCTACCAAGAGACCCAGTACTTC. Encoded protein: CASSLVYQETQYF.

This clonotype was seen at least ten times. This chain links TRBV29-1 with TRBJ2-5; D perhaps matches TRBD2 (5 bases). Trimming removed 6 bases from V and 4 bases from J, with 15 bases in between. Germline CDR1 reads SQVTM; CDR2 reads ANQGSEA. The CDR3 has 13 amino acids. Here the CDR3 DNA reads TGCAGCGTGGAGGACGGGATTGGAGAGACCCAGTACTTC. This codes for CSVEDGIGETQYF.

This clonotype was recorded many times. V is TRBV9 and J is TRBJ2-1; TRBD2 matches at 8 bases. The junction had 10 bases not matched to a gene; V was cut back by 0 bases and J by 5 bases. CDR1 SGDLS and CDR2 YYNGEE come from the germline V gene. The CDR3 is 17 residues long. CDR3 nucleotides: TGTGCCAGCAGCGTAGTTCCTAGCGGGTTCTCAAACAATGAGCAGTTCTTC. This sequence encodes CASSVVPSGFSNNEQFF.

This clonotype has a count of ten or more. The chain links TRBV7-9 to TRBJ2-1, with no clear D. The germline CDR1 and CDR2 sequences are SEHNR and FQNEAQ (reference sequence). CDR3 size: 16 residues. V was clipped by 5 bases and J by 0 bases, with 14 bases between them. The CDR3 spells CASSPGLSSSYNEQFF. The CDR3 bases are TGTGCCAGCAGCCCAGGCTTAAGCAGCTCCTACAATGAGCAGTTCTTC.

This clonotype was detected ten times or more. The genes are TRBV24-1 and TRBJ2-7; 9 nucleotides agree with TRBD1. Trimming cost V 4 bases and J 3 bases; bases outside gene matches: 6. Germline V gene data show CDR1 as KGHDR and CDR2 as SFDVKD. The CDR3 totals 15 residues. CDR3 in amino acids: CATSDPGQGHYEQYF. The CDR3 DNA reads TGTGCCACCAGTGACCCGGGACAGGGCCACTACGAGCAGTACTTC.

The table lists this clonotype with many counts. This chain joins TRBV20-1 and TRBJ1-2, with TRBD1 matching 11 bases. Per the germline V gene, CDR1 is DFQATT and CDR2 is SNEGSKA (reference sequence). J gave up 7 bases and V 0 bases, and 7 bases lay outside the gene matches. The CDR3 has 15 residues. The CDR3 DNA sequence: TGCAGTGCTAGAGATCGGGACAGGGGGGCTACTGGCTACACCTTC. Its protein is CSARDRDRGATGYTF.

This clonotype occurred many times. V gene TRBV5-1 combines with J gene TRBJ2-7; 8 nucleotides agree with TRBD1. CDR1 and CDR2 (germline): SGHRS, YFSETQ. There are 13 residues in the CDR3. V lost 4 bases to trimming and J lost 3 bases; unmatched junction nucleotides: 3. The CDR3: CASSPGQDYEQYF. The CDR3 coding sequence is TGCGCCAGCAGCCCGGGACAGGACTACGAGCAGTACTTC.

This clonotype was found many times. J is TRBJ1-3 and V is TRBV7-6, with D uncertain. The CDR3 is made up of 14 amino acids. Trimming shortened V by 5 bases and J by 4 bases, and 12 bases separated the two germline ends. From germline, CDR1 is SGHVS and CDR2 FNYEAQ. The CDR3 DNA is TGTGCCAGCAGCCCTCTGGCGATGGGAAACACCATATATTTT. It translates to CASSPLAMGNTIYF.

Comments on this clonotype: A much larger clonotype is one base distant, so this may be a read error. The J gene is TRBJ2-5, the V gene TRBV7-2; unclear D gene. CDR3 length: 12 residues. In germline, CDR1 is SGHTA, CDR2 FQGNSA. The CDR3 here is CASSLAAENQYF. CDR3 nucleotides: TGTGCCAGCAGCTTAGCCGCTGAGAACCAGTACTTC.

Many counts were recorded for this clonotype. The chain uses TRBV4-1 and TRBJ2-2, with D perhaps matching TRBD1 (6 bases). CDR3 size: 15 residues. CDR1 and CDR2 from the germline V gene are MGHRA and YSYEKL. Trimming pared 0 bases from V and 7 bases from J, leaving 12 bases between. The CDR3 bases are TGCGCCAGCAGCCAAGACAGGGGCCCCAGCGGGGAGCTGTTTTTT. Its protein is CASSQDRGPSGELFF.

This clonotype was counted many times. The CDR3 loop reads CATSIGQGNSGYTF. The CDR3 nucleotides are TGTGCCACCAGCATTGGACAGGGGAATTCTGGCTACACCTTC. V is TRBV15 and J is TRBJ1-2; the match to TRBD1 covers 9 bases. The germline V gene encodes CDR1 LNHNV and CDR2 YYDKDF (reference sequence). The CDR3 totals 14 residues. V gave up 4 bases and J gave up 7 bases; unmatched junction bases: 7.

Many counts were recorded for this clonotype. V and J are TRBV2 and TRBJ2-2; D gene ambiguous. Trimming took off 6 bases at V and 4 bases at J, with 9 bases between the two ends. This CDR3 contains 13 residues. Germline V CDR1 and CDR2: SNHLY, FYNNEI. The chain's CDR3 is CASREWATGELFF. CDR3 nucleotide sequence: TGTGCCAGCAGGGAGTGGGCCACCGGGGAGCTGTTTTTT.

This clonotype was seen at least ten times. The chain combines TRBV12-5 with TRBJ1-2; D gene ambiguous. The length of the CDR3 is 13 residues. V was pared by 7 bases and J by 4 bases, with 13 bases between. Germline V gene sequence: CDR1 LGHNT, CDR2 FRNRAP. CDR3 DNA sequence: TGTGCTAGTGCCCGCCTCAGTCCCTATGGCTACACCTTC. Protein sequence: CASARLSPYGYTF. The whole variable domain, remainder taken from reference TRBV12-5 and TRBJ1-2, is DARVTQTPRHKVTEMGQEVTMRCQPILGHNTVFWYRQTMMQGLELLAYFRNRAPLDDSGMPKDRFSAEMPDATLATLKIQPSEPRDSAVYFCASARLSPYGYTFGSGTRLTVV.

The chain is built from TRBV7-2 and TRBJ2-5; 8 bases are shared with TRBD2. Germline loops: CDR1 SGHTA, CDR2 FQGNSA. This CDR3 spans 16 amino acids. Losses at the gene ends were 2 bases for V and 4 bases for J; bases not matched to a gene: 9. CDR3 residues: CASSLSLSGGRETQYF. DNA for the CDR3: TGTGCCAGCAGCTTATCTTTATCGGGGGGGAGAGAGACCCAGTACTTC.

This clonotype was recorded at least ten times. The chain carries TRBV29-1 and TRBJ2-3; D is uncertain. V was shortened by 4 bases and J by 4 bases, with 6 bases between the two germline ends. Germline lookup yields CDR1 SQVTM and CDR2 ANQGSEA. The CDR3 runs 11 residues. CDR3 nucleotide sequence: TGCAGCGTTGGGCCCTCAGATACGCAGTATTTT. Its translation is CSVGPSDTQYF.

This clonotype was detected once. This may be a read error, as it is one base from a much larger clone. The genes are TRBV10-1 and TRBJ1-1; a possible D gene is TRBD1 (6 bases). The CDR3 covers 14 residues. V was cut by 6 bases and J by 5 bases, with 16 bases left in between. Germline values: CDR1 WNHNN, CDR2 SYGVQD (reference sequence). CDR3 residues: CASRENRARTEAFF. The CDR3 bases are TGCGCCAGCAGAGAAAACAGGGCTCGGACTGAAGCTTTCTTT.

A few counts support this clonotype. The chain employs TRBV9 and TRBJ2-5, with D hard to call. Deletions cut 0 bases from V and 3 bases from J, with 12 bases between. The CDR3 consists of 15 residues. The germline V gene has CDR1 SGDLS and CDR2 YYNGEE. CDR3 sequence reads: CASSVGHSTEETQYF. CDR3 bases: TGTGCCAGCAGCGTAGGCCACTCGACCGAAGAGACCCAGTACTTC.

This clonotype appeared many times. V gene TRBV20-1 combines with J gene TRBJ2-1; a weak D match, TRBD2 (5 bases). The germline gives CDR1 DFQATT, CDR2 SNEGSKA (reference sequence). V lost 6 bases and J lost 2, with 17 bases in between. The CDR3 runs 15 residues. CDR3 amino acids: CSAGIPGIAYNEQFF. DNA for the CDR3: TGCAGTGCCGGTATCCCGGGGATAGCCTACAATGAGCAGTTCTTC.

In this sample, this clonotype turned up many times. The CDR3 region has the DNA TGCGCCAGCAGCTTGGTTGTCGTGGACACCGGGGAGCTGTTTTTT. Protein sequence: CASSLVVVDTGELFF. This chain links TRBV5-1 with TRBJ2-2; no clear D gene. The CDR3 is made up of 15 amino acids. V lost 0 bases and J lost 3, with 9 bases in between. The germline V gene encodes CDR1 SGHRS and CDR2 YFSETQ.

This clonotype was observed at least ten times. This rearrangement joins TRBV14 to TRBJ2-4; TRBD2 aligns across 7 bases. The CDR3 runs to 16 residues. Germline lookup yields CDR1 SGHDN and CDR2 FVKESK. Germline trimming cut 1 base from V and 1 base from J; bases unmatched to any gene: 4. CDR3 in amino acids: CASSQGAGVAKNIQYF. The CDR3 coding sequence is TGTGCCAGCAGCCAAGGGGCGGGGGTCGCCAAAAACATTCAGTACTTC.

This clonotype was picked up many times. The chain links TRBV5-1 to TRBJ1-3; TRBD1 might be the D (5 bases). V gave up 5 bases and J gave up 0 bases, with 15 bases separating them. This CDR3 spans 16 amino acids. CDR1 is SGHRS and CDR2 is YFSETQ in the germline V gene. In nucleotides, the CDR3 is TGCGCCAGCAGTAGGGCGGGGGAGAGCTCTGGAAACACCATATATTTT. Amino acid sequence: CASSRAGESSGNTIYF.

This clonotype has more than one count but fewer than ten. The V call is TRBV30, the J call TRBJ1-1; D is unclear. V was pared by 0 bases and J by 6 bases, with 14 bases between. CDR1 is GTSNPN and CDR2 is SVGIG in the germline V gene (reference sequence). This CDR3 comprises 14 residues. The DNA of the CDR3 is TGTGCCTGGAGTGTAAACGATTGGATCCCTGAAGCTTTCTTT. It encodes CAWSVNDWIPEAFF.

This clonotype has at least ten counts. The V and J genes are TRBV9 and TRBJ1-1; 7 positions match TRBD1. Trimming took 3 bases from V and 10 from J; bases not matched to a gene: 15. Germline-derived CDR1 and CDR2 are SGDLS and YYNGEE. The CDR3 is 15 residues long. Here the CDR3 DNA reads TGTGCCAGCAGCGCTTACTTTACAGGGGAGTTTTTAGCTTTCTTT. Translating gives CASSAYFTGEFLAFF.

This clonotype was counted a few times. The chain links TRBV15 to TRBJ2-2; D could derive from TRBD1 or TRBD2 (6 bases each). The germline gives CDR1 LNHNV, CDR2 YYDKDF (reference sequence). Trimming shortened V by 0 bases and J by 4 bases, and 18 bases separated the two germline ends. The CDR3 runs 18 residues. The CDR3 spells CATSRDWAGARGTGELFF. Here the CDR3 DNA reads TGTGCCACCAGCAGAGATTGGGCAGGGGCGCGGGGCACCGGGGAGCTGTTTTTT.